A selection of T cell receptor beta chains follows, all from one sample in a study of OX40 agonist ivuxolimab in advanced cancers. Only in-frame clones appear in the TCRdb table, and some are missing; sequencing was by immunoSEQ multiplex PCR. The sample lists 53,000 or so clones, about 88% seen once, with about 13% in the top ten. The specimen was CD4+ or CD8+ T cells sorted from blood, collected in a trial of the OX40 agonist ivuxolimab. Source of these receptors: an adult with an advanced solid tumor such as melanoma, head and neck, liver or kidney cancer. The conserved cysteine and the conserved F or W are not part of the CDR3 here. Rows may omit the clone size; those that give it use once, few, many or a size class.

V gene	clone size	J gene	CDR3 protein
TRBV7-9	.	TRBJ1-2	ASSPGTAASGYT
TRBV19	few	TRBJ2-2	ASSIGLAVNTGELF
TRBV4-1	.	TRBJ2-3	ASSQGSGTYTQY
TRBV4-1	few	TRBJ2-1	ASSQRAGRDEQF
TRBV5-4	.	TRBJ2-2	ASSAARGQAGELF
TRBV2	.	TRBJ1-3	ASSFDRPGNTIY
TRBV6-5	once	TRBJ1-6	ASSGDITGLLH
TRBV15	.	TRBJ1-2	ATSRGAEYGYT
TRBV10-2	.	TRBJ2-3	ASSLAGVGDTQY
TRBV7-9	.	TRBJ2-6	ASSLGGRSGANVLT
TRBV30	.	TRBJ2-5	AWSPLAGVETQY
TRBV11-3	.	TRBJ2-1	ASRLGLAGGRDEQF
TRBV28	.	TRBJ2-3	ASSLLGTSGRVGDTQY
TRBV6-4	.	TRBJ1-2	ASSDSGRDYT
TRBV7-7	.	TRBJ2-1	ASSLGLAGGNEQF
TRBV28	.	TRBJ2-7	ASSYWDRVPEQY
TRBV15	.	TRBJ1-4	ATSRDQDGLEKLF
TRBV30	few	TRBJ1-6	AWSGVRRYNSPLH